A single sample is the source of the 21 T cell receptor beta chains below, sequenced in a study of OX40 agonist ivuxolimab in advanced cancers. The repertoire was sequenced with immunoSEQ multiplex PCR; TCRdb's copy has only in-frame clones and lacks some. The table records 40,000 to 45,000 clones, about 80% of them present only once. The sequences come from CD4+ or CD8+ T cells sorted from blood, collected in a trial of the OX40 agonist ivuxolimab. All receptors come from an adult with an advanced solid tumor such as melanoma, head and neck, liver or kidney cancer.

The chain recombines TRBV19 with TRBJ2-3; D could derive from TRBD1 or TRBD2 (6 bases each). With 2 bases removed from V and 3 bases from J, the gap between germline ends came to 12 bases. The CDR3 runs 15 residues. Germline V lookup: CDR1 LNHDA, CDR2 SQIVND (reference sequence). This chain's CDR3 is CASSIRGDQTDTQYF. The CDR3 DNA is TGTGCCAGTAGTATAAGGGGGGACCAAACAGATACGCAGTATTTT.

The chain is built from TRBV6-5 and TRBJ1-1; TRBD1 matches 7 bases. CDR1 and CDR2 from the germline V gene are MNHEY and SVGAGI. With V trimmed by 6 bases and J by 6 bases, 7 bases remained unmatched. The CDR3 has 13 residues. In DNA, the CDR3 is TGTGCCAGCAGAAACCCTGGGACAGCTGAAGCTTTCTTT. It yields the protein CASRNPGTAEAFF.

The chain joins TRBV27 to TRBJ1-1, with D maybe TRBD1 (6 bases). The CDR3 covers 14 residues. CDR1 is MNHEY, CDR2 SMNVEV, per germline (reference sequence). The V and J ends lost 7 bases and 0 bases respectively, with 12 bases between them. The CDR3 DNA reads as TGTGCCAGCATCGCGACAGGCTTGAACACTGAAGCTTTCTTT. Residues: CASIATGLNTEAFF.

This clone has only one observation. The chain recombines TRBV30 with TRBJ1-4; 10 nucleotides match TRBD1. Germline-derived CDR1 and CDR2 are GTSNPN and SVGIG (reference sequence). The CDR3 totals 13 residues. V was clipped by 6 bases and J by 8 bases; unmatched bases: 6. CDR3 sequence (DNA): TGTGCCTGCTGGACAGGGGGAGAGGAAAAACTGTTTTTT. Translation: CACWTGGEEKLFF.

The DNA for the CDR3 is TGTGCCAGCAAGTCCCGGCGGGAGTCACCCCTCCACTTT. Amino acids: CASKSRRESPLHF. The rearrangement links TRBV6-1 to TRBJ1-6; D not certain. V was pared by 7 bases and J by 10 bases, with 14 bases between. This CDR3 has 13 residues. Germline V gene lookup returns CDR1 MNHNS and CDR2 SASEGT.

The rearrangement uses TRBV10-3 and TRBJ1-1; D is undetermined. V lost 10 bases to trimming and J lost 2 bases, with 17 bases between them. CDR3 length: 14 residues. CDR1 is ENHRY and CDR2 is SYGVKD in the germline V gene. CDR3: CATGEKTRNTEAFF. Here the CDR3 DNA reads TGTGCCACCGGGGAAAAAACAAGAAACACTGAAGCTTTCTTT.

The chain couples TRBV19 to TRBJ1-5; D is perhaps TRBD1 (5 bases). This CDR3 is 14 amino acids long. Germline-derived CDR1 and CDR2 are LNHDA and SQIVND (reference sequence). Trimming cost V 7 bases and J 4 bases, with 14 bases left between them. The CDR3 DNA follows: TGTGCCAGTAACCCTCAGGGTGGGAATCAGCCCCAGCATTTT. This sequence encodes CASNPQGGNQPQHF.

The rearrangement uses TRBV7-2 and TRBJ2-3; D is possibly TRBD2 (6 bases). The CDR3 is 14 amino acids. V lost 7 bases to trimming and J lost 10 bases, with 21 bases between them. Germline V CDR1 and CDR2: SGHTA, FQGNSA. The CDR3 reads CASTLSRTIRAQYF. CDR3 coding DNA: TGTGCCAGCACCCTTAGCCGGACTATCCGCGCGCAGTATTTT.

The rearrangement joins TRBV10-3 to TRBJ2-7, with a weak D call TRBD1 (6 bases). The CDR3 is made up of 13 amino acids. Germline V gene sequence: CDR1 ENHRY, CDR2 SYGVKD. The V end lost 0 bases, the J end lost 6 bases, and 9 bases lay between the germline ends. CDR3: CAISESTGLEQYF. The DNA for the CDR3 is TGTGCCATCAGTGAGTCGACAGGACTCGAGCAGTACTTC.

The chain recombines TRBV7-8 with TRBJ1-6; 7 bases fit TRBD1. Germline V lookup: CDR1 SGHVS, CDR2 FQNEAQ. The CDR3 has 16 residues. Germline trimming cut 1 base from V and 7 bases from J; bases unmatched to any gene: 7. The CDR3 protein is CASSLGGGQFNSPLHF. CDR3 sequence (DNA): TGTGCCAGCAGCTTAGGGGGGGGACAGTTCAATTCACCCCTCCACTTT.

This clone has just a few counts. The chain employs TRBV10-1 and TRBJ2-3, with no clear D. There are 15 residues in the CDR3. Per germline, CDR1 WNHNN and CDR2 SYGVQD (reference sequence). V dropped 0 bases and J dropped 0 bases, with 7 bases sitting between them. DNA of the CDR3: TGCGCCAGCAGTGAGTCGATACTTAGCACAGATACGCAGTATTTT. This codes for CASSESILSTDTQYF.

V usage is TRBV6-1 and J usage is TRBJ2-7, with 7 nucleotides matching TRBD1. The CDR3 runs 13 residues. The V gene's germline CDR1 is MNHNS and CDR2 SASEGT. V lost 2 bases to trimming and J lost 7 bases; unmatched junction nucleotides: 5. In DNA, the CDR3 is TGTGCCAGCAGTGAAACGGCCAGGGGGGAGCAGTACTTC. Protein: CASSETARGEQYF.

This clone was picked up one time. The chain uses TRBV28 and TRBJ2-6, with 7 bases aligning to TRBD1. Germline CDR1 and CDR2: MDHEN and SYDVKM. After removal of 7 bases from V and 2 bases from J, the junction contained 14 bases not matched to a gene. The length of the CDR3 is 18 residues. The CDR3 loop is CASILPPRGWAGANVLTF. The CDR3 region has the DNA TGTGCCAGCATCCTCCCGCCCAGGGGGTGGGCTGGGGCCAACGTCCTGACTTTC.

V gene TRBV6-1 combines with J gene TRBJ1-1; 9 bases are shared with TRBD1. CDR1 and CDR2 from the germline V gene are MNHNS and SASEGT. This CDR3 is built from 15 residues. V lost 5 bases, J lost 1 base, and 5 bases stayed unmatched. CDR3 sequence reads: CASSSQDRGNTEAFF. CDR3 DNA sequence: TGTGCCAGCAGTAGCCAGGACAGGGGGAACACTGAAGCTTTCTTT.

The V gene is TRBV7-2, the J gene TRBJ2-5; the D gene is possibly TRBD2 (5 bases). The V end lost 3 bases, the J end lost 5 bases, and 16 bases lay between the germline ends. Germline values: CDR1 SGHTA, CDR2 FQGNSA. The CDR3 extends over 15 amino acids. CDR3 coding DNA: TGTGCCAGCAGCTTGAGACGGGGAGATGGGGAGACCCAGTACTTC. Protein product: CASSLRRGDGETQYF.

This chain connects TRBV4-1 to TRBJ2-6; TRBD1 aligns across 11 bases. The CDR3 is 20 amino acids. V was pared by 4 bases and J by 1 base, with 12 bases of the junction left unmatched. Germline-derived CDR1 and CDR2 are MGHRA and YSYEKL. The CDR3 region has the DNA TGCGCCAGCAGCCCCCGGGAGGGTGGGACAGGGGGGTCTGGGGCCAACGTCCTGACTTTC. Its protein is CASSPREGGTGGSGANVLTF.

This chain uses TRBV2 with TRBJ2-2, with D unclear. V was shortened by 7 bases and J by 0 bases, with 12 bases between the two germline ends. The CDR3 totals 15 residues. Germline V CDR1 and CDR2: SNHLY, FYNNEI. CDR3 region: CASTREAANTGELFF. CDR3 coding DNA: TGTGCCAGCACCCGAGAGGCCGCGAACACCGGGGAGCTGTTTTTT.

On this clone: The junction differs from germline at one of its ends, possibly a read error. The chain uses TRBV18 and TRBJ1-2; tentatively, D is TRBD1 (5 bases). This CDR3 comprises 12 residues. Germline CDR1 and CDR2: KGHSH and LQKENI. The CDR3 loop reads CASSPPYDSRVF. The CDR3, as DNA: TGTGCCAGCTCACCACCTTATGACAGTCGAGTCTTC.

This sequence joins TRBV23-1 and TRBJ1-1; 8 positions agree with TRBD1. TRBV23-1 is given ORF status, its function remaining uncertain. The junction had 3 bases not matched to a gene; V was cut back by 4 bases and J by 2 bases. The CDR3 contains 14 residues. CDR3 in amino acids: CASSRGTGNTEAFF. The CDR3 DNA reads as TGCGCCAGCAGTCGGGGGACAGGCAACACTGAAGCTTTCTTT.

V and J are TRBV9 and TRBJ2-2, with D unclear. Trimming shortened V by 0 bases and J by 6 bases, and 15 bases separated the two germline ends. Germline CDR1 reads SGDLS; CDR2 reads YYNGEE. CDR3 length: 16 residues. The CDR3 here is CASSVGPQPVAGELFF. In DNA, the CDR3 is TGTGCCAGCAGCGTAGGGCCCCAACCAGTGGCCGGGGAGCTGTTTTTT.

The chain carries TRBV9 and TRBJ1-2, with a possible D match to TRBD1 (5 bases). V gave up 3 bases and J gave up 2 bases, with 11 bases separating them. Germline values: CDR1 SGDLS, CDR2 YYNGEE. There are 14 residues in the CDR3. This chain's CDR3 is CASSAEGYNYGYTF. The CDR3 DNA sequence: TGTGCCAGCAGCGCAGAGGGGTACAACTATGGCTACACCTTC.